This T cell receptor beta chain was sequenced during a study of blood T cells in healthy people across ages. Study-wide findings and caveats: Unknown CMV status may confound age-related changes in expanded clones. In older individuals, TCR beta diversity per million T cells was lower, falling roughly linearly with age. Higher diversity, along with more naive CD4+ cells, distinguished long-lived donors from aged donors.

Each sample yielded at least 6 micrograms of PBMC total RNA. As regards this clonotype: Its antigen is not identified.

Germline CDR1 and CDR2: SGHRS and YFSETQ. V was trimmed by 8 bases and J by 6 bases, leaving 21 bases between them. CDR3 length: 15 residues. Primed by a sample-barcoded 5' primer and a J-beta primer mix, a second PCR proceeded for 7 to 11 cycles. Each CDR3 protein gets one entry after TCRdb re-called the 5' RACE reads with MiXCR. The sample has approximately 800,000 distinct CDR3 sequences; about 55% are singletons. The sample consisted of blood. The chain is built from TRBV5-1 and TRBJ2-1; D not certain. This clonotype originated in a man at least 80 years old in good health. CDR3 region: CASPTRVARLNEQFF. For the CDR3, the DNA is TGCGCCAGTCCCACTCGAGTGGCCAGGCTCAATGAGCAGTTCTTC.